This entry lists 21 T cell receptor beta chains sequenced from one sample in a study of T-cell reconstitution after alpha-beta-depleted transplantation in children. Unique molecular identifiers featured in how the TCRbeta library was prepared. Using its own MiXCR run on the PCR reads, TCRdb lists one record per CDR3 protein. The table lists about 690,000 distinct CDR3 sequences, 16% of them singletons. The sample in question was PBMCs from the stem cell graft donor, obtained from the stem cell graft. These receptor sequences come from a human donor who donated a stem cell graft to a child with acute myeloid leukemia.

For the CDR3, the DNA is TGTGCCACCAGTGATCTCCGACAGGGAACGAACACCGGGGAGCTGTTTTTT. As protein: CATSDLRQGTNTGELFF. V is TRBV24-1 and J is TRBJ2-2; TRBD1 agrees at 7 bases. Per germline, CDR1 KGHDR and CDR2 SFDVKD. The CDR3 is 17 residues long. The trim removed 3 bases at V and 0 bases at J, leaving 6 bases unmatched.

This clonotype has a count of ten or more. This rearrangement joins TRBV20-1 to TRBJ2-3; 7 bases fit TRBD2. CDR1 is DFQATT, CDR2 SNEGSKA, per germline (reference sequence). V was clipped by 3 bases and J by 1 base; unmatched bases: 7. This CDR3 has 15 amino acids. The CDR3 spells CSARAQRGRTDTQYF. CDR3 bases: TGCAGTGCTAGGGCACAGCGGGGACGCACAGATACGCAGTATTTT.

The chain carries TRBV4-1 and TRBJ2-5; D unclear. Germline values: CDR1 MGHRA, CDR2 YSYEKL. Trimming left V 0 bases short and J 4 bases short, with 9 bases between. The CDR3 sequence is 14 residues long. In DNA form, the CDR3 reads TGCGCCAGCAGCCAAGATGGAGCCGGAGAGACCCAGTACTTC. Translating it yields CASSQDGAGETQYF.

This clonotype was seen more than once but under ten times. J is TRBJ2-1 and V is TRBV7-9, with TRBD2 matching over 7 bases. The CDR3 has 14 residues. V was clipped by 8 bases and J by 5 bases; unmatched bases: 9. Germline V gene lookup returns CDR1 SEHNR and CDR2 FQNEAQ (reference sequence). For the CDR3, the DNA is TGTGCCAGCCTCCTAGTGGGGGGGGACAATGAGCAGTTCTTC. Residues: CASLLVGGDNEQFF.

This clonotype was picked up one time. A much larger clonotype is one base distant, so this may be a read error. V usage is TRBV4-3 and J usage is TRBJ2-4; D tentatively fits TRBD1 or TRBD2 (5 bases each). The CDR3 covers 14 residues. The V gene's germline CDR1 is LGHNA and CDR2 YSLEER. This chain's CDR3 is CASSQETGGNIRYF. The CDR3 DNA reads TGCGCCAGCAGCCAAGAAACAGGAGGAAACATTCGGTACTTC.

This clonotype was seen more than once but under ten times. The chain links TRBV28 to TRBJ2-7, with 7 bases identical to TRBD2. The CDR3 spans 14 residues. Germline values: CDR1 MDHEN, CDR2 SYDVKM. V lost 6 bases, J lost 4 bases, and 9 bases stayed unmatched. Here the CDR3 reads CASSAAGGTYEQYV. In nucleotides, the CDR3 is TGTGCCAGCAGCGCCGCCGGGGGGACGTACGAGCAGTACGTC.

This clonotype came up many times. The chain recombines TRBV7-3 with TRBJ1-1; the D is unclear. CDR1 is SGHTA, CDR2 FQGTGA, per germline. This CDR3 has 13 residues. Trimming took 5 bases from V and 4 from J, leaving 11 bases between them. Written as DNA, the CDR3 is TGTGCCAGCAGCATCGACCGGGGCACTGAAGCTTTCTTT. Translated, it gives CASSIDRGTEAFF.

V usage is TRBV7-9 and J usage is TRBJ2-6, with D unresolved. The CDR3 has 14 amino acids. In germline, CDR1 is SEHNR, CDR2 FQNEAQ (reference sequence). With 5 bases removed from V and 2 bases from J, the gap between germline ends came to 7 bases. In DNA form, the CDR3 reads TGTGCCAGCAGCGGGGTGGCTGGGGCCAACGTCCTGACTTTC. Amino acid sequence: CASSGVAGANVLTF.

For the CDR3, the DNA is TGTGCCAGCAGCTTACCAGGGGTTGGGAATGAGCAGTTCTTC. Translation: CASSLPGVGNEQFF. V and J are TRBV11-2 and TRBJ2-1; the D gene is possibly TRBD1 (6 bases). Trimming stripped 2 bases from V and 7 bases from J, with 12 bases between. The CDR3 sequence is 14 residues long. CDR1 and CDR2 from the germline V gene are SGHAT and FQNNGV.

The rearrangement joins TRBV4-3 to TRBJ1-6, with TRBD1 matching over 9 bases. V lost 2 bases and J lost 8; bases outside the gene matches: 7. Germline V lookup: CDR1 LGHNA, CDR2 YSLEER. This CDR3 spans 16 amino acids. The CDR3 is CASSQSPGQGHSPLHF. The CDR3, as DNA: TGCGCCAGCAGCCAATCTCCGGGACAGGGACATTCACCCCTCCACTTT.

This clonotype came up many times. The rearrangement uses TRBV5-5 and TRBJ2-7; D is possibly TRBD1 or TRBD2 (5 bases each). The CDR3 contains 14 residues. The V end lost 2 bases, the J end lost 1 base, and 10 bases lay between the germline ends. CDR1 SGHKS and CDR2 YYEKEE come from the germline V gene (reference sequence). CDR3 region: CASSFRDGSYEQYF. CDR3 nucleotide sequence: TGTGCCAGCAGCTTCCGGGACGGATCCTACGAGCAGTACTTC.

The chain links TRBV6-1 to TRBJ1-1; possible D gene TRBD1, 6 bases. The CDR3 sequence is 16 residues long. V was cut by 4 bases and J by 6 bases, with 21 bases left in between. Germline V gene data show CDR1 as MNHNS and CDR2 as SASEGT. The CDR3 DNA reads as TGTGCCAGCAGTGCCATAGGGAGTACAGGGAGCGCTGAAGCTTTCTTT. It translates to CASSAIGSTGSAEAFF.

This clonotype has more than one count but fewer than ten. The chain couples TRBV6-2 or TRBV6-3 to TRBJ1-2, with a tentative D call TRBD1 (5 bases). Germline V CDR1 and CDR2: MNHEY, SVGEGT. The V end lost 6 bases, the J end lost 2 bases, and 10 bases lay between the germline ends. This CDR3 contains 13 residues. The CDR3 region is CASRRGGNYGYTF. Written as DNA, the CDR3 is TGTGCCAGCAGGAGGGGCGGAAACTATGGCTACACCTTC.

In this sample, this clonotype turned up a few times. The chain is built from TRBV20-1 and TRBJ2-3; no clear D. The ends were cut back, 0 bases at V and 2 bases at J, with 15 bases in the middle. The CDR3 has 16 amino acids. Germline lookup yields CDR1 DFQATT and CDR2 SNEGSKA (reference sequence). This CDR3 reads CSARDQKSPLTDTQYF. CDR3 nucleotides: TGCAGTGCTAGAGATCAAAAATCTCCTCTCACAGATACGCAGTATTTT.

This rearrangement joins TRBV12-3 or TRBV12-4 to TRBJ2-1, with D possibly matching TRBD1 (6 bases). V lost 4 bases and J 4 bases, leaving 29 bases between the germline ends. The CDR3 contains 20 residues. Here the CDR3 DNA reads TGTGCCAGCAGTTCCTCATCCCGGGGACACAGACTCACTCATTACAATGAGCAGTTCTTC. Translation gives CASSSSSRGHRLTHYNEQFF.

The chain has TRBV11-2 and TRBJ1-6, with a tentative D call TRBD1 (5 bases). The CDR3 has 14 amino acids. V was trimmed by 0 bases and J by 10 bases, leaving 10 bases between them. CDR1 is SGHAT, CDR2 FQNNGV, per germline. CDR3 sequence reads: CASSLDRVSSPLHF. The CDR3 DNA follows: TGTGCCAGCAGCTTAGACAGGGTCTCGTCACCCCTCCACTTT.

The rearrangement joins TRBV6-5 to TRBJ1-4; possible D gene TRBD1, 5 bases. The CDR3 runs 14 residues. V lost 2 bases, J lost 7 bases, and 11 bases lay in between. From germline, CDR1 is MNHEY and CDR2 SVGAGI. The chain's CDR3 is CASSYLTGVEKLFF. In DNA form, the CDR3 reads TGTGCCAGCAGTTACCTAACAGGAGTTGAAAAACTGTTTTTT.

The gene calls are TRBV7-2 and TRBJ1-5, with D unclear. The V and J ends lost 1 base and 6 bases respectively, with 7 bases between them. This CDR3 comprises 13 residues. Germline V lookup: CDR1 SGHTA, CDR2 FQGNSA. CDR3: CASSLETLQPQHF. The CDR3 nucleotides read TGTGCCAGCAGCTTAGAGACTCTTCAGCCCCAGCATTTT.

This clonotype was seen repeatedly, ten times or more. The genes are TRBV20-1 and TRBJ1-5; 9 bases map to TRBD1. Per germline, CDR1 DFQATT and CDR2 SNEGSKA (reference sequence). The V segment lost 4 bases and the J segment 0 bases; nucleotides outside the gene matches: 19. The CDR3 loop spans 20 amino acids. The CDR3 loop reads CSATADRGPLNEYSNQPQHF. CDR3 coding DNA: TGCAGTGCTACGGCGGACAGGGGACCACTCAATGAATATAGCAATCAGCCCCAGCATTTT.

At least ten counts were recorded for this clonotype. The rearrangement links TRBV5-1 to TRBJ2-2; D is unresolved. Germline V gives CDR1 SGHRS, CDR2 YFSETQ. The CDR3 extends over 17 amino acids. V lost 4 bases and J 3 bases, leaving 19 bases between the germline ends. CDR3: CASSPTRNLYDTGELFF. The CDR3 region has the DNA TGCGCCAGCAGCCCAACAAGGAACCTTTATGACACCGGGGAGCTGTTTTTT.

In this sample, this clonotype turned up many times. The chain uses TRBV20-1 and TRBJ2-7; TRBD2 aligns across 11 bases. The CDR3 has 14 residues. Trimming at V came to 2 bases and at J to 4 bases, leaving 4 bases not matched to a gene. The germline V gene encodes CDR1 DFQATT and CDR2 SNEGSKA (reference sequence). This CDR3 reads CSARLAGGLYEQYF. The CDR3 DNA reads TGCAGTGCTAGACTAGCGGGGGGCCTATACGAGCAGTACTTC.